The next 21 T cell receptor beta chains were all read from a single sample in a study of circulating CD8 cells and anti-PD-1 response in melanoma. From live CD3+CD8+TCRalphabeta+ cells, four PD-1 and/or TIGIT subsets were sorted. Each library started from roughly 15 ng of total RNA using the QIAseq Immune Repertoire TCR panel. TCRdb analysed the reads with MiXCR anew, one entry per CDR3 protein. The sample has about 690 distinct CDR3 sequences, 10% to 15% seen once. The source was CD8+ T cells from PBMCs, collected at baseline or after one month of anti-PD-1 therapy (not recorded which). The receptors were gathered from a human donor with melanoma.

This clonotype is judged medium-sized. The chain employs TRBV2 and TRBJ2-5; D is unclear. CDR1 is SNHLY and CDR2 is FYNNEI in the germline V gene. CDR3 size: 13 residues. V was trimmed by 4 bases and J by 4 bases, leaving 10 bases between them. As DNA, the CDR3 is TGTGCCAGCAGTGTTGGGTGGCGAGAGACCCAGTACTTC. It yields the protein CASSVGWRETQYF.

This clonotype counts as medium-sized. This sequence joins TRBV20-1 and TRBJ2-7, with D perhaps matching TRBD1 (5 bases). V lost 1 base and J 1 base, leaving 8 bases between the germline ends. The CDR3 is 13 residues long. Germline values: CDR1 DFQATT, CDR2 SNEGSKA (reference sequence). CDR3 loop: CSARAQGSYEQYF. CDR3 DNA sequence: TGCAGTGCTAGAGCCCAGGGATCCTACGAGCAGTACTTC.

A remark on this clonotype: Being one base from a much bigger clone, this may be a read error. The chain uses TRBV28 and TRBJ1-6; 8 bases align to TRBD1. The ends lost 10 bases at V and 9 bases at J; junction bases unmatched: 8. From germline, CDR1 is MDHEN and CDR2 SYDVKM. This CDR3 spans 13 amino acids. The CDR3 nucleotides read TGTGCCATCGGACAGGGTTGGGGTTCACCCCTCCACTTT. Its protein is CAIGQGWGSPLHF. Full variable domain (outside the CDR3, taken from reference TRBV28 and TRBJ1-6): DVKVTQSSRYLVKRTGEKVFLECVQDMDHENMFWYRQDPGLGLRLIYFSYDVKMKEKGDIPEGYSVSREKKERFSLILESASTNQTSMYLCAIGQGWGSPLHFGNGTRLTVT.

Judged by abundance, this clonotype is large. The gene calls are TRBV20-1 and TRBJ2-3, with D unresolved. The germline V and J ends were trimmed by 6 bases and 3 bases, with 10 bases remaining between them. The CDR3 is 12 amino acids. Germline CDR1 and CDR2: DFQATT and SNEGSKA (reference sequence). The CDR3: CSAQGMTDTQYF. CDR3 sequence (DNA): TGCAGTGCCCAAGGGATGACAGATACGCAGTATTTT.

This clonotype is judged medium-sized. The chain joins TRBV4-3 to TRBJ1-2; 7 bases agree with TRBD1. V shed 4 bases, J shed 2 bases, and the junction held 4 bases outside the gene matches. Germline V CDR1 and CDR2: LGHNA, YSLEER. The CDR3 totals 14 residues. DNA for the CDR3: TGCGCCAGCAGCCCCGCGACAGGGAACTATGGCTACACCTTC. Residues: CASSPATGNYGYTF.

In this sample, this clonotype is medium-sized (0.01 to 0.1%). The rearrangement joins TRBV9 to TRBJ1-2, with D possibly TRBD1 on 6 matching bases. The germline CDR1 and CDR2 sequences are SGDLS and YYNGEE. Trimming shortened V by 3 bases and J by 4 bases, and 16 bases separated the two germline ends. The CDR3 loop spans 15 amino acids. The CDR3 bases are TGTGCCAGCAGCGGCCCGAGGGGGATTCCCTATGGCTACACCTTC. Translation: CASSGPRGIPYGYTF.

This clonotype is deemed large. The DNA of the CDR3 is TGTGCCAGTAGTATAGATAGCTCGTACAATGAGCAGTTCTTC. This sequence encodes CASSIDSSYNEQFF. The chain is built from TRBV19 and TRBJ2-1; the D is unclear. Germline CDR1 reads LNHDA; CDR2 reads SQIVND (reference sequence). The CDR3 is 14 residues long. Trimming shortened V by 0 bases and J by 4 bases, and 7 bases separated the two germline ends.

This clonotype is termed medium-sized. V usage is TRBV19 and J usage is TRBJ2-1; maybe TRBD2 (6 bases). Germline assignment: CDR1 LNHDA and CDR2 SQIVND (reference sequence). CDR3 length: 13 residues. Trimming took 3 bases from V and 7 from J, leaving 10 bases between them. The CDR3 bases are TGTGCCAGTAGTATTTCTGGGGGGAATGAGCAGTTCTTC. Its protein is CASSISGGNEQFF.

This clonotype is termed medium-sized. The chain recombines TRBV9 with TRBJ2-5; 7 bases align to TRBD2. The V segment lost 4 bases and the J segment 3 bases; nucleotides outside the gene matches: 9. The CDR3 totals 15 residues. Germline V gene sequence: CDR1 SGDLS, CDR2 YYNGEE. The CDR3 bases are TGTGCCAGCAGCCCACGAATCGGACTAGAAGAGACCCAGTACTTC. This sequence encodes CASSPRIGLEETQYF.

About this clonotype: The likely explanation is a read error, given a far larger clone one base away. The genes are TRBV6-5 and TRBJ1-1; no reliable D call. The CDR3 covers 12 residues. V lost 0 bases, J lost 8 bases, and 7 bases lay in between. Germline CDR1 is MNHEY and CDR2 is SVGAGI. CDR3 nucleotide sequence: TGTGCCAGCAGTTACTCGATCGTAGAAGCTTTCTTT. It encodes CASSYSIVEAFF.

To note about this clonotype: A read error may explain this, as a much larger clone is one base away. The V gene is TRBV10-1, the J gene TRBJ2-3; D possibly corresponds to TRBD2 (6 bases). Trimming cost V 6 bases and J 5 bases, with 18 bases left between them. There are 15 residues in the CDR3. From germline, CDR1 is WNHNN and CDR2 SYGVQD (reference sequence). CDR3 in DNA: TGCGCCAGCAGCCGACTAGTGGGGCTGGGAGATACGCAGTATTTT. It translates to CASSRLVGLGDTQYF.

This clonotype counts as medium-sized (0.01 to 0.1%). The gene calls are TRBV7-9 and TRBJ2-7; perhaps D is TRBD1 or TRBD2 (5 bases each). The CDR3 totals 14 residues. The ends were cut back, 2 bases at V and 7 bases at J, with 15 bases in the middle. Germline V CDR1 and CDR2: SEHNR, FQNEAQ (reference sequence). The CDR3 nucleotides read TGTGCCAGCAGCTTATGGCCCCTCGAGGGGGAGCAGTACTTC. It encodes CASSLWPLEGEQYF. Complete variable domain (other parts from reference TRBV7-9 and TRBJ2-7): DTGVSQNPRHKITKRGQNVTFRCDPISEHNRLYWYRQTLGQGPEFLTYFQNEAQLEKSRLLSDRFSAERPKGSFSTLEIQRTEQGDSAMYLCASSLWPLEGEQYFGPGTRLTVT.

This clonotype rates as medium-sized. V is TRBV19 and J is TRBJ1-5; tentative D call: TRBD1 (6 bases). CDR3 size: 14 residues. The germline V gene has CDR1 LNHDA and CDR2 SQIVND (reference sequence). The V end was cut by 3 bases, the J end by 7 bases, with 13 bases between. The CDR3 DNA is TGTGCCAGTAGTATGTTATCCAGGGGCCAGCCCCAGCATTTT. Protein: CASSMLSRGQPQHF. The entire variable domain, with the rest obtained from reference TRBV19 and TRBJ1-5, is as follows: DGGITQSPKYLFRKEGQNVTLSCEQNLNHDAMYWYRQDPGQGLRLIYYSQIVNDFQKGDIAEGYSVSREKKESFPLTVTSAQKNPTAFYLCASSMLSRGQPQHFGDGTRLSIL.

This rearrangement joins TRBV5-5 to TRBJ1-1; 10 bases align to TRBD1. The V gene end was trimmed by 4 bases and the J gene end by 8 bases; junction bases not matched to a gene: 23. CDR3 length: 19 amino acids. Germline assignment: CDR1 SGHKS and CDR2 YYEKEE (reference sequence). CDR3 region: CASSLAAPRDRGGGTEAFF. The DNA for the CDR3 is TGTGCCAGCAGCCTAGCCGCACCCCGGGACAGGGGAGGGGGCACCGAAGCTTTCTTT.

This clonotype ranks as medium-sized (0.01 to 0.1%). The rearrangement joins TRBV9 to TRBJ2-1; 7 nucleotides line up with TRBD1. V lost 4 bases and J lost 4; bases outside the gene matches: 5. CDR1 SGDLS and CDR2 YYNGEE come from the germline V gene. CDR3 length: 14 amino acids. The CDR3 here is CASSPRTGYNEQFF. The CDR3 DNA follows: TGTGCCAGCAGCCCGAGGACAGGATACAATGAGCAGTTCTTC.

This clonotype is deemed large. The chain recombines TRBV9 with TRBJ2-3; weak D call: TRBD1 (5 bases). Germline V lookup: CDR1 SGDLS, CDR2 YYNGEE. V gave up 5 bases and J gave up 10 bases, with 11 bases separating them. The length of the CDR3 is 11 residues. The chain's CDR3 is CASSDSWAQYF. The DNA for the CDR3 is TGTGCCAGCAGTGACAGCTGGGCGCAGTATTTT.

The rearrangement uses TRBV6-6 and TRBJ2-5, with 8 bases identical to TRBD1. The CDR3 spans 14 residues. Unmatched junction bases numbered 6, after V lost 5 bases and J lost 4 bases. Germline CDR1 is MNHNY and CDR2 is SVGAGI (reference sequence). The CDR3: CASSRGQVIETQYF. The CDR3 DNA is TGTGCCAGCAGTCGGGGACAGGTCATAGAGACCCAGTACTTC.

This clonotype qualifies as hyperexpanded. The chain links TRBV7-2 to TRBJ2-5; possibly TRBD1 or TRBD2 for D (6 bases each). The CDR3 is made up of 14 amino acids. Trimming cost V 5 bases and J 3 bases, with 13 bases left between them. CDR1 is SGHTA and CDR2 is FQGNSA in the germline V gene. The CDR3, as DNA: TGTGCCAGCAGCCGATGGGGGGCGAAAGAGACCCAGTACTTC. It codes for CASSRWGAKETQYF.

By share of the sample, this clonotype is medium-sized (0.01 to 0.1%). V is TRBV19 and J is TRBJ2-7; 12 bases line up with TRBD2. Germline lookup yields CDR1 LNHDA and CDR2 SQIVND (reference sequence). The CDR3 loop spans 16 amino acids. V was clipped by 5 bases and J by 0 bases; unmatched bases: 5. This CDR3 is CASSPGLAGSSYEQYF. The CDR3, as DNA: TGTGCCAGTAGTCCAGGACTAGCGGGGAGCTCCTACGAGCAGTACTTC.

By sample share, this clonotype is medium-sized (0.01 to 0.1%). The CDR3 region has the DNA TGTGCCAGCAGTTCGACAGGGGGCGGTTCCTACGAGCAGTACTTC. Translating it yields CASSSTGGGSYEQYF. This chain joins TRBV27 and TRBJ2-7; 10 bases map to TRBD1. The germline V gene has CDR1 MNHEY and CDR2 SMNVEV (reference sequence). This CDR3 is 15 amino acids long. With V trimmed by 4 bases and J by 1 base, 4 bases remained unmatched.

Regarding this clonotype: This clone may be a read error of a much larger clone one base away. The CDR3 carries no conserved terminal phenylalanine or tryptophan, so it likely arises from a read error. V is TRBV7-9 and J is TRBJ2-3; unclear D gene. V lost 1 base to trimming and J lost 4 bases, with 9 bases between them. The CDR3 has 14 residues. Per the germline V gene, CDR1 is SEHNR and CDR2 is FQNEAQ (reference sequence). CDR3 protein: CASSLGPMADTQYL. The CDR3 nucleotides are TGTGCCAGCAGCTTAGGTCCCATGGCAGATACGCAGTATCTT.